This T cell receptor beta chain was identified during a study of blood T cell repertoires in COVID-19. V shed 5 bases and J 3 bases; nucleotides not matched to a gene: 7. Germline-derived CDR1 and CDR2 are SGHTA and FQGNSA. The CDR3 consists of 15 residues. This clone was detected a few times. Data came from immunoSEQ multiplex PCR; TCRdb stores just in-frame clones and leaves some out. The sample has around 260,000 clones; 75% to 90% are singletons. The receptor was derived from a man younger than 45 with acute or convalescent COVID-19. The rearrangement uses TRBV7-2 and TRBJ1-5; 7 bases map to TRBD1. The sample consisted of peripheral blood. The CDR3 DNA reads TGTGCCAGCAGCGCCTTGGGACAGAACAATCAGCCCCAGCATTTT. Protein sequence: CASSALGQNNQPQHF.